This entry concerns a single T cell receptor beta chain. Its antigen remains unidentified. This specimen belongs to a study of cytomegalovirus exposure and HLA in healthy donors. PCR used 60 Vbeta primers and 13 Jbeta primers. Data came from immunoSEQ multiplex PCR; TCRdb stores just in-frame clones and leaves some out. Of 150,000 to 200,000 clones listed, 70% to 80% were seen once; the top ten hold about 4.5%. Each of the donors was a healthy bone marrow donor. Trimming at V came to 4 bases and at J to 6 bases, leaving 7 bases not matched to a gene. This CDR3 contains 15 residues. The germline gives CDR1 SGDLS, CDR2 YYNGEE. General observations from the study: An analysis that was carried out later associated 16,000 or so TCR beta sequences with HLA alleles at 0.05 false discovery rate. TCR beta chain V- and J-gene trimming was linked, in a later analysis, to a missense variant in DCLRE1C. Reportedly, diagnosis of cytomegalovirus status by the classifier showed high specificity and sensitivity.

The sequence came from a middle-aged man in good health and CMV-seronegative. Sequenced input: PBMCs. The chain links TRBV9 to TRBJ2-1, with 10 bases identical to TRBD2. The CDR3 DNA sequence: TGTGCCAGCAGCTCCGGGACTAGCGTTTTCAATGAGCAGTTCTTC. It translates to CASSSGTSVFNEQFF.